These T cell receptor beta chains were read from a single sample in a study of blood T cell repertoires in COVID-19. Assay used: immunoSEQ multiplex PCR; TCRdb lists only in-frame clones, some missing. Of around 100,000 clones in the sample, 85% to 95% were seen once. Sequencing was carried out using peripheral blood. These receptors were taken from a human donor with active COVID-19. The donor label of this sample is uncertain. Each CDR3 is given with its conserved first and last residue. The D gene is left open where the match is weak. Not all rows give a size; the values are once, few, many and, for expanded clones, a class.

V,size,D,J,DNA,CDR3
TRBV7-6,NA,TRBD1,TRBJ2-7,TGTGCCAGCAGCTTAGCAGACGGGACAGGGGACTACGAGCAGTACTTC,CASSLADGTGDYEQYF
TRBV7-9,NA,NA,TRBJ2-7,TGTGCCAGCGCGTGGGGCACGCCCTACGAGCAGTACTTC,CASAWGTPYEQYF
TRBV5-6,NA,TRBD2,TRBJ2-2,TGTGCCAGCAGCTTCGCGGGGGTAGACACCGGGGAGCTGTTTTTT,CASSFAGVDTGELFF
TRBV29-1,NA,NA,TRBJ1-2,TGCAGCGTTGAAAGACGGGGAGATTATGGCTACACCTTC,CSVERRGDYGYTF
TRBV4-2,NA,TRBD1,TRBJ1-6,TGTGCCAGCAGCGGGGGGGACAGGGGGTTGCCTGAGTCTTCACCCCTCCACTTT,CASSGGDRGLPESSPLHF
TRBV2,NA,TRBD2,TRBJ2-1,TGTGCCAGCAGTGGACTAGCGGGGGGGCTCGGTGAGCAGTTCTTC,CASSGLAGGLGEQFF
TRBV28,NA,NA,TRBJ1-2,TGTGCCAGCAGTGGGCCCGTAGAGACCTATGGCTACACCTTC,CASSGPVETYGYTF
TRBV28,NA,TRBD1,TRBJ1-3,TGTGCCAGCAGTTCGGCAGGGGGAGACACCATATATTTT,CASSSAGGDTIYF
TRBV27,NA,NA,TRBJ1-3,TGTGCCAGCAGTCTATCCCCCCCGTGGGGGGTTGATGGAAACACCATATATTTT,CASSLSPPWGVDGNTIYF
TRBV7-2,NA,NA,TRBJ2-5,TGTGCCAGCAGCCCCCAGGGGTCTCAAGAGACCCAGTACTTC,CASSPQGSQETQYF
TRBV7-3,NA,NA,TRBJ2-2,TGTGCCAGCAGCGCCGGGACTCCGAACACCGGGGAGCTGTTTTTT,CASSAGTPNTGELFF
TRBV6-5,NA,TRBD1,TRBJ1-5,TGTGCCAGCAGTACAGGGGGCACAGTCAATCAGCCCCAGCATTTT,CASSTGGTVNQPQHF
TRBV28,NA,TRBD1,TRBJ1-2,TGTGCCAGCAGTTTGGAGCGGACAGGCTATGGCTACACCTTC,CASSLERTGYGYTF
TRBV14,NA,NA,TRBJ1-2,TGTGCCAGCAGCCAAGGCCGGGGGGCAGGCTACACCTTC,CASSQGRGAGYTF
TRBV7-2,NA,TRBD2,TRBJ2-1,TGTGCCAGCACCCAGTTGGGCGGGGGGGCCTATGAGCAGTTCTTC,CASTQLGGGAYEQFF
TRBV2,NA,NA,TRBJ2-7,TGTGCCAGCAGTGAAGTTGGAGGGGCTCCCTACGAGCAGTACTTC,CASSEVGGAPYEQYF
TRBV28,NA,TRBD1,TRBJ2-7,TGTGCCAGCAGTCCACTCCCCCGGGACAGGGTGTTCCACGAGCAGTACTTC,CASSPLPRDRVFHEQYF
TRBV28,NA,NA,TRBJ1-6,TGTGCCAGCAAGCGAACAGGGCCCTTGGATTCACCCCTCCACTTT,CASKRTGPLDSPLHF
TRBV19,few,NA,TRBJ1-1,TGTGCCAGTAGTATCGACACAGACACTGAAGCTTTCTTT,CASSIDTDTEAFF
TRBV5-1,NA,TRBD1,TRBJ2-7,TGCGCCAGCAGCTCAACGGACAGGGATGACGAGCAGTACTTC,CASSSTDRDDEQYF
TRBV20-1,NA,TRBD1,TRBJ2-7,TGCAGTGCTAGTTCGACAGGGACCTCCGAGCAGTACTTC,CSASSTGTSEQYF
TRBV5-5,NA,NA,TRBJ2-3,TGTGCCAGCACCGCACAACACGCGGGTCCCTTGGGTACGCAGTATTTT,CASTAQHAGPLGTQYF
TRBV5-4,NA,NA,TRBJ2-3,TGTGCCAGCAGCCCGGAGGGGCCCCGTAGTGGAGATACGCAGTATTTT,CASSPEGPRSGDTQYF
TRBV3-1/TRBV3-2,NA,NA,TRBJ2-7,TGTGCCAGCAGCCAATTTGCAGGGGGAGGCTACGAGCAGTACTTC,CASSQFAGGGYEQYF
TRBV28,NA,NA,TRBJ1-1,TGTGCCAGCAGTTTGGCCCCAGGTATGAACACTGAAGCTTTCTTT,CASSLAPGMNTEAFF
TRBV28,once,NA,TRBJ1-2,TGTGCCAGCAGTTTCTCGGGGTCCTATGGCTACACCTTC,CASSFSGSYGYTF
TRBV2,NA,TRBD2,TRBJ2-3,TGTGCCAGCAGCCTAAAGACTAGCGGGGGGGCAAGGACAGATACGCAGTATTTT,CASSLKTSGGARTDTQYF
TRBV6-4,NA,NA,TRBJ2-1,TGTGCCAGCAGTGTAGTGACAGGTAGTAGTGAGCAGTTCTTC,CASSVVTGSSEQFF
TRBV29-1,NA,NA,TRBJ2-7,TGCAGCGTTGAAGGGGACAAGTACGAGCAGTACTTC,CSVEGDKYEQYF
TRBV7-8,NA,NA,TRBJ2-7,TGTGCCAGCAGCTTAGAGGTGGGGGCGGGTGAGCAGTACTTC,CASSLEVGAGEQYF
TRBV5-1,NA,NA,TRBJ2-3,TGCGCCAGCAGGTCTGAGGGAGATACGCAGTATTTT,CASRSEGDTQYF
TRBV5-8,NA,NA,TRBJ2-3,TGTGCCAGCAGCTTCGGGTCCCTCTCGGGGGGCACAGATACGCAGTATTTT,CASSFGSLSGGTDTQYF
TRBV6-5,NA,TRBD1,TRBJ1-1,TGTGCCACCACTAAACAGGGGATGAACACTGAAGCTTTCTTT,CATTKQGMNTEAFF
TRBV3-1/TRBV3-2,NA,TRBD1,TRBJ1-4,TGTGCCAGCAGCCAAGCCTGGCGGTGGGGACAGACCGCAACTAATGAAAAACTGTTTTTT,CASSQAWRWGQTATNEKLFF
TRBV19,NA,NA,TRBJ2-3,TGTGCCAGTAGTCCAGTTAGGGGCCCCCGGACAGATACGCAGTATTTT,CASSPVRGPRTDTQYF
TRBV12-3/TRBV12-4,NA,NA,TRBJ2-3,TGTGCCAGCAGTTTGGGCAGCACAGATACGCAGTATTTT,CASSLGSTDTQYF
TRBV6-6,once,TRBD1,TRBJ1-2,TGTGCCAGCAGTACCGGGACAGGTCTCTATGGCTACACCTTC,CASSTGTGLYGYTF
TRBV28,NA,NA,TRBJ2-3,TGTGCCAGCAGCGAAGGGAGGGGGGGTGTCACAGATACGCAGTATTTT,CASSEGRGGVTDTQYF
TRBV3-1/TRBV3-2,NA,NA,TRBJ2-3,TGTGCCAGCAGCCAAGGTCGGGTCACAGATACGCAGTATTTT,CASSQGRVTDTQYF
TRBV9,NA,NA,TRBJ2-2,TGTGCCAGCAGCTTAGCCAGGGGACCGAACGCCGGGGAGCTGTTTTTT,CASSLARGPNAGELFF
TRBV19,few,NA,TRBJ1-2,TGTGCCAGTGTGGACAGAGTTAACTATGGCTACACCTTC,CASVDRVNYGYTF
TRBV5-1,NA,TRBD2,TRBJ2-3,TGCGCCAGCAGCCTATCCGGGACTAGGGGGACCACAGATACGCAGTATTTT,CASSLSGTRGTTDTQYF
TRBV6-2/TRBV6-3,NA,TRBD2,TRBJ2-7,TGTGCCAGCAGTCTTACGTGGCCAGCGGGGGACGAGCAGTACTTC,CASSLTWPAGDEQYF
TRBV10-3,NA,NA,TRBJ2-7,TGTGCCATCAGTGAGTTTGCAGGGTCTGCCTACGAGCAGTACTTC,CAISEFAGSAYEQYF
TRBV12-3/TRBV12-4,NA,TRBD2,TRBJ2-5,TGTGCCAGCAGCTTCGGACTAGCGGTGGCCCAGTACTTC,CASSFGLAVAQYF
TRBV11-2,NA,TRBD1,TRBJ1-5,TGTGCCAGCAGCCCTCAGGGGGTAGGGCAGCCCCAGCATTTT,CASSPQGVGQPQHF
TRBV4-2,once,NA,TRBJ2-5,TGTGCCAGCAGCCAAGGAGTCCTAGAGACCCAGTACTTC,CASSQGVLETQYF
TRBV5-6,NA,NA,TRBJ1-3,TGTGCCAGCAGCTTGTCCGCGACAGACCTCTGGGGAAACACCATATATTTT,CASSLSATDLWGNTIYF
TRBV5-1,NA,NA,TRBJ2-1,TGCGCCAGCAAAGGACAGAGCTCCTACAATGAGCAGTTCTTC,CASKGQSSYNEQFF
TRBV29-1,NA,TRBD1,TRBJ2-7,TGCAGCGTTGAATGGGGCTCGGGACAGTACGAGCAGTACTTC,CSVEWGSGQYEQYF
TRBV11-2,NA,NA,TRBJ2-3,TGTGCCAGCAGCTTTTCGGATACGCAGTATTTT,CASSFSDTQYF